Below, 13 T cell receptor beta chains from the same sample are listed, as sequenced in a study of blood T cell repertoires in COVID-19. Here immunoSEQ multiplex PCR was the method, and the copy in TCRdb shows in-frame clones only, minus some. The sample comprises roughly 150,000 clones, roughly 81% of which are singletons, and 5% to 6% rests with the top ten. Material: peripheral blood. These receptors were taken from a woman aged 50 to 65 with COVID-19, enrolled during active disease.

This clone has a single count. The chain uses TRBV18 and TRBJ1-2; a possible D gene is TRBD1 (5 bases). This CDR3 has 16 amino acids. Trimming removed 4 bases from V and 3 bases from J, with 18 bases in between. The germline V gene encodes CDR1 KGHSH and CDR2 LQKENI. CDR3 in amino acids: CASSRTRGTGDYGYTF. The CDR3 coding sequence is TGTGCCAGCTCACGAACCCGGGGGACTGGGGACTATGGCTACACCTTC.

This chain connects TRBV9 to TRBJ1-2; TRBD1 is a possible D gene (5 bases). Germline values: CDR1 SGDLS, CDR2 YYNGEE. CDR3 size: 14 residues. V was shortened by 2 bases and J by 2 bases, with 10 bases between the two germline ends. CDR3 in amino acids: CASSVLGQNYGYTF. The DNA of the CDR3 is TGTGCCAGCAGCGTCCTGGGGCAGAACTATGGCTACACCTTC.

This clone occurred once. The V and J genes are TRBV10-3 and TRBJ2-5; D is uncertain. The V end was cut by 2 bases, the J end by 4 bases, with 11 bases between. Per the germline V gene, CDR1 is ENHRY and CDR2 is SYGVKD. The length of the CDR3 is 14 residues. This CDR3 reads CAISETSAGETQYF. DNA of the CDR3: TGTGCCATCAGTGAGACCTCAGCAGGAGAGACCCAGTACTTC.

This clone was recorded at least ten times. CDR3 nucleotide sequence: TGTGCCAGCAGCTTGGGGGGACAAGCTTCCTCCTATAATTCACCCCTCCACTTT. Encoded protein: CASSLGGQASSYNSPLHF. The chain is built from TRBV5-6 and TRBJ1-6, with TRBD1 as a possible D gene (6 bases). V lost 0 bases and J lost 0, with 13 bases in between. This CDR3 contains 18 residues. Per germline, CDR1 SGHDT and CDR2 YYEEEE.

In DNA form, the CDR3 reads TGTGCCAGCAGCTTGGTCGCCAGGGTTGACACTGAAGCTTTCTTT. This codes for CASSLVARVDTEAFF. J is TRBJ1-1 and V is TRBV5-4; D possibly corresponds to TRBD1 (5 bases). Germline values: CDR1 SGHNT, CDR2 YYREEE (reference sequence). Trimming took 0 bases from V and 3 from J, leaving 12 bases between them. This CDR3 has 15 residues.

This clone occurred once. The chain carries TRBV6-5 and TRBJ2-3; 7 bases line up with TRBD2. Unmatched junction bases numbered 5, after V lost 6 bases and J lost 2 bases. CDR1 is MNHEY and CDR2 is SVGAGI in the germline V gene. CDR3 length: 14 amino acids. CDR3 in DNA: TGTGCCAGCAGCCTTCTAGCGGCCACAGATACGCAGTATTTT. Translated, it gives CASSLLAATDTQYF.

The chain employs TRBV5-6 and TRBJ1-1; maybe TRBD1 (5 bases). This CDR3 is built from 17 residues. V was shortened by 6 bases and J by 4 bases, with 25 bases between the two germline ends. Germline loops: CDR1 SGHDT, CDR2 YYEEEE. CDR3 protein: CASNFNPSLGGGTEAFF. The CDR3 nucleotides read TGTGCCAGCAACTTCAACCCCTCCCTTGGGGGGGGCACTGAAGCTTTCTTT.

The chain joins TRBV7-3 to TRBJ1-2; 10 nucleotides agree with TRBD1. The CDR3 is made up of 17 amino acids. Looked up from germline, CDR1 is SGHTA and CDR2 is FQGTGA. The trim removed 5 bases at V and 4 bases at J, leaving 13 bases unmatched. CDR3 in DNA: TGTGCCAGCAGCCTAGACAGGGGGCTAATATGTTGCTATGGCTACACCTTC. Its protein product is CASSLDRGLICCYGYTF.

The chain employs TRBV6-4 and TRBJ1-1; D unresolved. CDR3 length equals 14 residues. The germline V and J ends were trimmed by 7 bases and 3 bases, with 15 bases remaining between them. Germline loops: CDR1 MRHNA, CDR2 SNTAGT. This CDR3 is CASKRDGGYTEAFF. The CDR3 DNA reads TGTGCCAGCAAGAGGGATGGAGGGTACACTGAAGCTTTCTTT.

The CDR3 DNA is TGTGCCAGCAGATTTATAGCGGGAAGGACAGATACGCAGTATTTT. Translating it yields CASRFIAGRTDTQYF. The genes are TRBV6-5 and TRBJ2-3, with 8 bases lining up with TRBD2. The CDR3 sequence is 15 residues long. CDR1 and CDR2 (germline): MNHEY, SVGAGI. V lost 6 bases, J lost 3 bases, and 8 bases stayed unmatched.

This clone appeared once. This sequence joins TRBV5-1 and TRBJ2-3, with a possible D match to TRBD2 (6 bases). CDR1 SGHRS and CDR2 YFSETQ come from the germline V gene. This CDR3 contains 14 residues. V was cut by 4 bases and J by 4 bases, with 13 bases left in between. CDR3 amino acids: CASSISLASDTQYF. The CDR3 coding sequence is TGCGCCAGCAGCATCTCCCTAGCGTCAGATACGCAGTATTTT.

The chain joins TRBV21-1 to TRBJ1-1; TRBD1 was called by the table and not checked on the DNA. TRBV21-1 has pseudogene status. The CDR3 has 21 amino acids. CDR3 bases: TGTGCCAGCAGCAAAGGGGGACAGGACGAATCGGGAGGTCTTTTTAACACTGAAGCTTTCTTT. Translated: CASSKGGQDESGGLFNTEAFF.

The V gene is TRBV10-2, the J gene TRBJ2-1; 11 bases agree with TRBD2. The trim removed 7 bases at V and 7 bases at J, leaving 3 bases unmatched. Germline values: CDR1 WSHSY, CDR2 SAAADI. CDR3 length equals 13 residues. The CDR3, as DNA: TGCGCCAGCATTAGCGGGGGGGCTAATGAGCAGTTCTTC. It specifies CASISGGANEQFF.